The subject of this entry is one T cell receptor (beta chain). The target of this receptor is not known. It has no much larger one-base neighbor in the sample; base qualities were not kept. This specimen belongs to a study of cytomegalovirus exposure and HLA in healthy donors (dated by TCRdb to 2015 to 2018). Broadly, across the study: An earlier analysis of 550 to 700 of the donors reported 276 Gb of sequence data and more than 90 million unique TCR beta sequences from around 200 million T cells. Among the approximately 430 genotyped donors, around 79% belonged to the genetic ancestry cluster associated with self-reported Caucasian donors. Rather than using new phenotypic data, the later analysis identified candidate immune exposures from TCR beta sequences and from how often those sequences occurred across donors. Several DR-DQ haplotypes were treated as single units for association and clustering because of strong linkage in the cohort. A later analysis re-examined previously published TCR beta repertoires from about 670 donors and added high-resolution HLA genotyping to investigate patterns of TCR occurrence. In an earlier analysis of more than 550 of the donors, high-throughput TCR beta sequencing was used to judge whether each TCR beta V gene segment behaved as functional or pseudogenic. The study combined high-throughput TCR immunosequencing, statistical association of individual TCRs with disease status, and machine learning to predict cytomegalovirus infection status. Every repertoire in the discovery cohort had been generated on one and the same sequencing platform. The aim of the study was to test whether cataloging public T cell receptors could identify signatures of past pathogen exposure. The number of donors typed differed by locus, with about 629-630 for A, B, C, DRB1 and DQB1, 522 for DQA1, about 610 for DPA1, and under 490 for DPB1. A later genetic analysis used genome-wide SNP genotypes for about 65% of the roughly 700 donors, treating that subset as a discovery cohort. Along with the approximately 700-subject first cohort, a separate validation cohort of roughly 110 different subjects was used. Among roughly 370 genotyped donors of the cohort, an average of roughly 240,000 unique TCR beta nucleotide sequences were sequenced per donor, about a sixth of them non-productive. Roughly 320 gigabases of sequencing data and roughly 81 million unique TCR sequences made up an early release that covered some 640 HLA-typed donors. The study profiled the T cell repertoires of under 850 subjects by immunosequencing and related them to cytomegalovirus serostatus. Class I and class II HLA loci were covered by the typing at four-digit resolution. Donor age, sex, ethnicity and CMV serostatus were collected together with the repertoire data.

The method was the immunoSEQ multiplex PCR assay. For the multiplex PCR, a mixture combining 60 forward primers for TCR Vbeta segments and 13 reverse primers for TCR Jbeta segments was used. A multiplex PCR assay on genomic DNA amplified the CDR3 region of rearranged TCR beta genes. The Illumina HiSeq System was used to sequence the amplified TCR beta libraries as 87-base-pair reads. Per the authors' processing: A later analysis counted 65 million to 90 million unique TCR beta chains across the approximately 700 repertoires, and about 10 million of these chains were shared by at least two donors. Raw reads were error-corrected and collapsed into unique sequences with a nearest-neighbor algorithm that merged closely related sequences to remove PCR and sequencing errors. Alignment of CDR3 sequences to IMGT reference sequences was used to assign V, D and J gene segments. For a sequence to be retained, at least a six-nucleotide match to both a V gene segment and a J gene segment was required. A rearrangement was called productive if the CDR3 had no stop codons and remained in frame with V and J, and every other rearrangement was called non-productive. Following IMGT convention, CDR3 was defined as the stretch from the second conserved V-encoded cysteine up to the conserved J-encoded phenylalanine. In an earlier analysis of roughly 610 of the donors, sequences lacking an unambiguous match to a single V gene segment were excluded. An earlier analysis of fewer than 750 of the donors classified V segments as functional when productive rearrangements were above 56.7% and as segregating when the standard deviation between donors was above 5%. A statistical classification framework was built for diagnosing cytomegalovirus status from the catalog of TCR beta chain sequences. In a later analysis, TCR nucleotide sequences were compared against IMGT/GENE-DB human TR gene sequences so that V and J genes could be assigned. In a later analysis, CDR3 sequences and most-parsimonious VDJ recombination scenarios were assigned using the TCRdist pipeline. In a later analysis, each TCR beta chain was defined by its CDR3 amino acid sequence together with its V-gene family, and reads without a unique V-gene family were excluded. To address suspected cross-contamination and a sequencing artifact, a later analysis removed 550 to 750 highly shared, low-generation-probability nucleotide sequences. In a later analysis, a clonal expansion index was calculated for each public chain from normalized within-repertoire ranks of inferred template counts. A later analysis computed generation probabilities with a VDJ recombination model fitted to out-of-frame rearrangements, and checked the results against IGoR. In a later analysis, TCR-TCR, TCR-HLA and TCR-CMV co-occurrence was scored with hypergeometric tests, and a repertoire-size bias correction was applied to TCR pairs. False discovery rates were estimated in a later analysis by permuting HLA or CMV assignments 20 times. A later analysis grouped co-occurring TCRs with DBSCAN, adding TCRdist sequence similarity when clustering within HLA-allele-positive subsets. Repertoires with fewer than 30,000 or more than 120,000 public chains were left out of co-occurrence clustering, as were five repertoires with anomalous nucleotide sharing. TCRdb retrieved this table from immuneACCESS and kept in-frame rearrangements only. Not all clones are present; in checked studies, unresolved V genes account for under half, and no reason is known for the remainder. The V and J calls and clone size come from that table; D and trimming were worked out from the DNA. This sample comprises around 250,000 clones, around 80% of them detected only once. About 7.5% of the sample lies in the top ten.

Overall study outcomes, separate from this receptor: This cohort had only TCR beta chains sequenced, and the lack of alpha or paired-chain data limited which features could be detected. A later analysis found that HLA-associated TCR beta chains were more clonally expanded and had lower generation probabilities than equally common non-associated chains. A total of 150 or so TCR beta chains were listed by the study as associated with cytomegalovirus. The classifier was reported to diagnose cytomegalovirus status with high specificity and sensitivity in both the original cohort and the validation cohort. A further reported finding was that TCR beta sequences accurately predicted the HLA-A and HLA-B alleles for most subjects in the first cohort. A few of the identified cytomegalovirus-associated TCR beta chains were confirmed in vitro to be specific for cytomegalovirus antigens. Several of the top co-occurrence clusters appeared to be linked to parvovirus B19, influenza, CMV and Epstein-Barr virus, according to a later analysis. In a later analysis, most CMV-associated TCR beta chains were found to appear HLA-restricted, with HLA associations seemingly driven largely by CMV exposure. HLA typing was unavailable for some donors at each locus, so association tests used only the typed subset. A later genetic analysis associated a missense DCLRE1C variant with V-gene and J-gene trimming of TCR beta chains, and an independent cohort replicated the association. A later analysis found that TCR association rates varied across HLA loci, with DRB1 alleles showing the most associated TCRs and HLA-C alleles the fewest. In a later analysis, around 15,000 TCR beta sequences were associated with specific HLA alleles at a false discovery rate of 0.05. The authors suggested that the approach could potentially be extended to other disease states and immunological phenotypes. A group of highly shared sequence variants was considered likely to be a technical artifact of the sequencing pipeline. A later genetic analysis reported fewer N-insertions in productive TCRs among donors in an Asian-associated ancestry cluster than the approximately 700-donor mean. Some IMGT-functional V segments, including TRBV6-2 and TRBV6-3, could not be told apart with the 87-base-pair reads, so those segments were excluded. The presence/absence analyses assumed that sequencing depth was roughly uniform across donors, and that assumption may not be true. Broadly in line with IMGT annotations, most TCR beta V segments showed up in productive rearrangements about 90% or about 30% of the time in an earlier analysis of about 500 of the donors. When HLA alleles, especially DR and DQ, strongly co-occurred, attributing TCR associations to individual alleles was difficult. The earlier analysis of about 600 of the donors excluded roughly 17 rarely observed V segments, including chromosome 9 orphons, because counts were too low. The only immune exposure information available for the cohort was CMV serostatus. Correlated functional status among segregating V segments might reflect linkage disequilibrium, but an unknown experimental factor could not be ruled out. While some public TCRs were present in many individuals, most TCR sequences turned up only very rarely across donors.

The germline V gene (reference sequence) sets CDR1 to SGHNT and CDR2 to YYREEE. From cysteine to phenylalanine, the CDR3 is 17 amino acids long. The kept DNA is CDR3 alone, 51 bases in frame from the first base. V ends up 0 bases short and J 6 bases short, with an unmatched junction base count of 13. In total, approximately 610 healthy bone marrow donors made up the cohort. At the time of sampling, all cohort members were nominally healthy, though unrecorded immune exposures were likely present. The donor was CMV seropositive and belonged to the group of 250 to 300 seropositive cohort members. Each donor provided a peripheral blood sample, and peripheral blood mononuclear cells were used for TCR beta sequencing. Genomic DNA was extracted from the blood cell samples with the Qiagen DNeasy Blood Extraction Kit.

The chain couples TRBV5-4 to TRBJ2-3; TRBD2 aligns with 7 central bases. Material: PBMCs. The clonotype comes from a woman aged 60-70 years in good health and CMV-seropositive. CDR3 loop: CASSLGARLATTDTQYF. The sequence in DNA is TGTGCCAGCAGCTTGGGGGCCCGACTAGCCACCACGGATACGCAGTATTTT.